The 17 T cell receptor beta chains in this list originate from one sample, sequenced in a study of T cell changes during pregnancy in multiple sclerosis. Clones were sequenced by immunoSEQ multiplex PCR, and TCRdb holds only the in-frame ones, with some missing. The sample comprises 40,000 or so clones, about nine tenths of which are singletons, and 5% to 6.5% rests with the top ten. The sequences come from CD8+ T cells from peripheral blood mononuclear cells, collected in the second trimester of pregnancy. Receptors were obtained from a female donor with multiple sclerosis, enrolled in a pregnancy study.

The chain uses TRBV5-6 and TRBJ2-3, with D possibly matching TRBD2 (5 bases). Trimming stripped 0 bases from V and 2 bases from J, with 7 bases between. Germline V gene lookup returns CDR1 SGHDT and CDR2 YYEEEE. CDR3 length: 14 residues. The CDR3 loop reads CASSLGTFTDTQYF. The CDR3 nucleotides are TGTGCCAGCAGCTTGGGGACTTTCACAGATACGCAGTATTTT. The whole variable domain, filled in from reference TRBV5-6 and TRBJ2-3, reads DAGVTQSPTHLIKTRGQQVTLRCSPKSGHDTVSWYQQALGQGPQFIFQYYEEEERQRGNFPDRFSGHQFPNYSSELNVNALLLGDSALYLCASSLGTFTDTQYFGPGTRLTVL.

The J gene is TRBJ2-3, the V gene TRBV9; maybe TRBD2 (6 bases). CDR3 length: 12 residues. Between the trimmed V and J ends, which lost 3 bases and 6 bases, there was a span of 8 bases. Germline values: CDR1 SGDLS, CDR2 YYNGEE. This CDR3 is CASSAGGDTQYF. DNA for the CDR3: TGTGCCAGCAGCGCCGGAGGGGATACGCAGTATTTT. The full variable domain, with the rest looked up from reference TRBV9 and TRBJ2-3, is DSGVTQTPKHLITATGQRVTLRCSPRSGDLSVYWYQQSLDQGLQFLIQYYNGEERAKGNILERFSAQQFPDLHSELNLSSLELGDSALYFCASSAGGDTQYFGPGTRLTVL.

The V and J genes are TRBV27 and TRBJ1-5, with TRBD1 as a possible D gene (5 bases). The CDR3 runs to 14 residues. V was pared by 6 bases and J by 7 bases, with 16 bases between. Germline-derived CDR1 and CDR2 are MNHEY and SMNVEV (reference sequence). The CDR3 region has the DNA TGTGCCAGCAGAGCCCAGGGATCCGGACAGCCCCAGCATTTT. This encodes CASRAQGSGQPQHF.

V is TRBV15 and J is TRBJ1-5; D is undetermined. Germline values: CDR1 LNHNV, CDR2 YYDKDF (reference sequence). Trimming took off 0 bases at V and 5 bases at J, with 8 bases between the two ends. The CDR3 runs to 14 residues. CDR3 in DNA: TGTGCCACCAGCAGAGAGGGCAGTTATCAGCCCCAGCATTTT. Translated, it gives CATSREGSYQPQHF.

The V call is TRBV7-2, the J call TRBJ2-1; tentatively, D is TRBD1 (5 bases). Trimming removed 7 bases at V and 0 bases at J, with 16 bases between. Germline V gives CDR1 SGHTA, CDR2 FQGNSA. The CDR3 totals 16 residues. CDR3 region: CASTLRVSSSYNEQFF. The CDR3 DNA follows: TGTGCCAGCACCCTCAGGGTGAGTAGCTCCTACAATGAGCAGTTCTTC.

The chain recombines TRBV5-3 with TRBJ2-3; a possible D gene is TRBD1 (6 bases). TRBV5-3 carries the ORF label, with uncertain function. V was pared by 0 bases and J by 1 base, with 9 bases between. The CDR3 has 15 amino acids. The CDR3 loop is CARSLDREGTDTQYF. The CDR3 DNA reads as TGTGCCAGAAGCTTGGACAGGGAAGGCACAGATACGCAGTATTTT.

The rearrangement uses TRBV25-1 and TRBJ2-3, with 8 bases aligning to TRBD2. The ends lost 3 bases at V and 4 bases at J; junction bases unmatched: 15. Germline values: CDR1 MGHDK, CDR2 SYGVNS. The CDR3 extends over 18 amino acids. CDR3 sequence: CASSEGLAGFMFADTQYF. CDR3 sequence (DNA): TGTGCCAGCAGTGAGGGGTTAGCGGGGTTTATGTTCGCAGATACGCAGTATTTT.

J is TRBJ1-2 and V is TRBV10-2, with D perhaps matching TRBD1 (5 bases). The germline V gene encodes CDR1 WSHSY and CDR2 SAAADI. This CDR3 is 13 amino acids long. V was trimmed by 7 bases and J by 4 bases, leaving 13 bases between them. CDR3 nucleotides: TGCGCCAGCACGAACGGGGGTGCCTATGGCTACACCTTC. It encodes CASTNGGAYGYTF.

The chain couples TRBV30 to TRBJ2-6; D ambiguous. There are 16 residues in the CDR3. The germline gives CDR1 GTSNPN, CDR2 SVGIG (reference sequence). Between the trimmed V and J ends, which lost 8 bases and 0 bases, there was a span of 17 bases. The CDR3 DNA is TGTGCCGCCCGAACCCCTGGAGACTCTGGGGCCAACGTCCTGACTTTC. Its protein product is CAARTPGDSGANVLTF.

The chain couples TRBV10-3 to TRBJ2-5; 9 nucleotides match TRBD2. The CDR3 contains 13 residues. V gave up 4 bases and J gave up 5 bases; unmatched junction bases: 2. Germline CDR1 is ENHRY and CDR2 is SYGVKD. The CDR3: CAISGTSDETQYF. Written as DNA, the CDR3 is TGTGCCATCAGTGGGACTAGCGATGAGACCCAGTACTTC.

V is TRBV7-9 and J is TRBJ1-6, with TRBD1 as a possible D gene (5 bases). Germline V gives CDR1 SEHNR, CDR2 FQNEAQ (reference sequence). V lost 5 bases to trimming and J lost 10 bases, with 9 bases between them. The CDR3 runs 12 residues. The CDR3 is CASSLGGSPLHF. The CDR3 DNA sequence: TGTGCCAGCAGCCTCGGGGGGTCACCCCTCCACTTT.

The rearrangement uses TRBV5-1 and TRBJ2-7; D call uncertain. The CDR3 consists of 13 residues. The germline V and J ends were trimmed by 7 bases and 0 bases, with 11 bases remaining between them. CDR1 and CDR2 from the germline V gene are SGHRS and YFSETQ. In DNA form, the CDR3 reads TGCGCCAGCTCCTGGGCAGCCTCCTACGAGCAGTACTTC. Its protein is CASSWAASYEQYF. The complete variable domain, with remaining parts taken from reference TRBV5-1 and TRBJ2-7, reads KAGVTQTPRYLIKTRGQQVTLSCSPISGHRSVSWYQQTPGQGLQFLFEYFSETQRNKGNFPGRFSGRQFSNSRSEMNVSTLELGDSALYLCASSWAASYEQYFGPGTRLTVT.

The J gene is TRBJ2-4, the V gene TRBV2; D call uncertain. V was pared by 5 bases and J by 0 bases, with 11 bases between. The CDR3 runs 15 residues. CDR1 SNHLY and CDR2 FYNNEI come from the germline V gene. For the CDR3, the DNA is TGTGCCAGCAGTCGGTGGCAGGAAGCCAAAAACATTCAGTACTTC. This encodes CASSRWQEAKNIQYF.

CDR3 sequence: CASSRTSDITYGYTF. The CDR3 DNA sequence: TGTGCCAGCAGTCGCACTTCCGACATTACCTATGGCTACACCTTC. The chain combines TRBV2 with TRBJ1-2; no clear D gene. Germline V gene data show CDR1 as SNHLY and CDR2 as FYNNEI. The CDR3 spans 15 residues. V was trimmed by 5 bases and J by 4 bases, leaving 17 bases between them.

The chain carries TRBV28 and TRBJ1-4; the match to TRBD1 covers 7 bases. The length of the CDR3 is 14 residues. From germline, CDR1 is MDHEN and CDR2 SYDVKM. Germline trimming cut 5 bases from V and 8 bases from J; bases unmatched to any gene: 8. The CDR3 DNA sequence: TGTGCCAGCAGTCGCTTAACAGGGGAGGAAAAACTGTTTTTT. It specifies CASSRLTGEEKLFF.

This clone occurred a few times. V and J are TRBV6-5 and TRBJ1-4, with 11 nucleotides matching TRBD1. The CDR3 length is 16 residues. The trim removed 2 bases at V and 7 bases at J, leaving 6 bases unmatched. The germline V gene encodes CDR1 MNHEY and CDR2 SVGAGI. CDR3 region: CASSYTRGQGVEKLFF. The DNA for the CDR3 is TGTGCCAGCAGTTACACGCGGGGACAGGGGGTTGAAAAACTGTTTTTT.

The chain combines TRBV5-6 with TRBJ2-7; maybe TRBD2 (5 bases). Trimming took 6 bases from V and 1 from J, leaving 17 bases between them. The germline V gene has CDR1 SGHDT and CDR2 YYEEEE. The CDR3 loop spans 15 amino acids. CDR3 protein: CASIPRGHPSYEQYF. The CDR3 region has the DNA TGTGCCAGCATCCCGCGAGGGCACCCATCCTACGAGCAGTACTTC.